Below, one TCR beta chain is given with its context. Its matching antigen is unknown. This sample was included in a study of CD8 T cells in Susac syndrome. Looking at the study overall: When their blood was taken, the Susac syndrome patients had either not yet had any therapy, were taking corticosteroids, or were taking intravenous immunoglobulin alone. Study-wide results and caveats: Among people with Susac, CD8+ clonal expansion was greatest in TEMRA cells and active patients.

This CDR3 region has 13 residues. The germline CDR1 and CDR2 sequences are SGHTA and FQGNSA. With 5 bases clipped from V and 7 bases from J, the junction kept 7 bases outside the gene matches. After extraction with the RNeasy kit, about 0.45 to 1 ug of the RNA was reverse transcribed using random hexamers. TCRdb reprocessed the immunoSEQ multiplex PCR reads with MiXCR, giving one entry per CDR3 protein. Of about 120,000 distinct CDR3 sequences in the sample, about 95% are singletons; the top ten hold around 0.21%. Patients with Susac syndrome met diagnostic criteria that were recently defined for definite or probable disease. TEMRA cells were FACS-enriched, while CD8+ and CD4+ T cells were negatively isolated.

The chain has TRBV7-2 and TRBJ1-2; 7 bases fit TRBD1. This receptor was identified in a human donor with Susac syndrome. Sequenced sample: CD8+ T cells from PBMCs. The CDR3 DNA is TGTGCCAGCAGCCGGGTGACAGGGCCTGGCTACACCTTC. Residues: CASSRVTGPGYTF.